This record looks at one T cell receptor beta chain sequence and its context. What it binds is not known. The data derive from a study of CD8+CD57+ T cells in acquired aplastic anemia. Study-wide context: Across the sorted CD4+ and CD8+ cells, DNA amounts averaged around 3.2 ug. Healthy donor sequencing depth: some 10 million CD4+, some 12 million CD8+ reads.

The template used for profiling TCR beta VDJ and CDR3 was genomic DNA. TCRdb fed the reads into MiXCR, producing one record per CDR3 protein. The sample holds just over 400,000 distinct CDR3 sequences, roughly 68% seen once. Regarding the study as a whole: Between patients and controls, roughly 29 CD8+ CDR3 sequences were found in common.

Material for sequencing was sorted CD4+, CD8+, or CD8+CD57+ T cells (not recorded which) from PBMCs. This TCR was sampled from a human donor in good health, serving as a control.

In DNA form, the CDR3 reads TGTGCCAGCAGCGCATTCTTTCCCGACACTGGGACGCAGTTTTTT. Residues: CASSAFFPDTGTQFF. This chain uses TRBV7-2 with TRBJ2-2; D might be TRBD1 or TRBD2, each matching 5 bases. V lost 5 bases and J 16 bases, leaving 26 bases between the germline ends. This CDR3 spans 15 amino acids. Germline lookup yields CDR1 SGHTA and CDR2 FQGNSA.